A selection of T cell receptor beta chains follows, all from one sample in a study of early T cells in non-severe SARS-CoV-2 infection. TCRdb reprocessed the 5' RACE reads via MiXCR and lists one record per CDR3 protein. The sample shows fewer than 65,000 distinct CDR3 sequences, 8.5% to 10% of them seen only once. The sample was whole blood, taken at baseline. Receptors originate from an adult who was a healthcare worker with PCR-confirmed SARS-CoV-2 infection or an uninfected control (not recorded which). CDR3s include the opening cysteine and the closing phenylalanine or tryptophan. A D gene is named only where the DNA matches it firmly. Some rows have no size entry. The others give once, few or many, or a class for an expanded clone.

j_call | clone_size | v_call | d_call | cdr3_length | cdr3_nt | cdr3_aa
TRBJ2-1 | many | TRBV14 | TRBD1 | 14 | TGTGCCAGCAGCCAAGTACAGGGGTTAGATGAGCAGTTCTTC | CASSQVQGLDEQFF
TRBJ2-2 | - | TRBV7-8 | TRBD2 | 20 | TGTGCCAGCAGCCCGAGACTAGCGGGAGCGCATGGGCACAACACCGGGGAGCTGTTTTTT | CASSPRLAGAHGHNTGELFF
TRBJ2-3 | - | TRBV30 | - | 14 | TGTGCCTGGAGTGTATTCACAGTAGGAGATACGCAGTATTTT | CAWSVFTVGDTQYF
TRBJ2-1 | many | TRBV11-2 | - | 16 | TGTGCCAGCAGTCCCCTGGGGACCGCGTCCTACAATGAGCAGTTCTTC | CASSPLGTASYNEQFF
TRBJ2-1 | once | TRBV7-2 | TRBD2 | 15 | TGTGCCAGCAGCTCCACTAGCGGGAGAATGTATGAGCAGTTCTTC | CASSSTSGRMYEQFF
TRBJ2-7 | - | TRBV27 | - | 9 | TGTGCCAGCAACCCTCCGCAGTACTTC | CASNPPQYF
TRBJ2-7 | - | TRBV11-3 | - | 14 | TGTGCCAGCAGCTTAGGAGACAGCACCTACGAGCAGTACTTC | CASSLGDSTYEQYF
TRBJ2-7 | many | TRBV3-1 | - | 15 | TGTGCCAGCAGCCAAGGGGTGGGACACTTCTACGAGCAGTACTTC | CASSQGVGHFYEQYF
TRBJ2-1 | few | TRBV12-3/TRBV12-4 | TRBD2 | 14 | TGTGCCAGCAGTCCATGGACGGGGGGAAATGAGCAGTTCTTC | CASSPWTGGNEQFF
TRBJ2-7 | few | TRBV7-2 | TRBD2 | 17 | TGTGCCAGCAGCTCGGCACTCGGTGGAGCGGGAGGTCCCGAGCAGTACTTC | CASSSALGGAGGPEQYF
TRBJ2-5 | - | TRBV11-2 | TRBD2 | 16 | TGTGCCAGCAGCTTAGGGGGACTAGCGGATAGTGAGACCCAGTACTTC | CASSLGGLADSETQYF
TRBJ2-7 | few | TRBV7-9 | TRBD2 | 17 | TGTGCCAGCAGCTCTCGGACTAGCGGGAGGGAATCCTACGAGCAGTACTTC | CASSSRTSGRESYEQYF
TRBJ1-1 | few | TRBV14 | - | 15 | TGTGCCAGCAGCCAGCAGGGCCTAGGGGGCACTGAAGCTTTCTTT | CASSQQGLGGTEAFF
TRBJ1-5 | few | TRBV10-2 | - | 14 | TGCGCCAGCAGTGAGACTTCAGCAAATCAGCCCCAGCATTTT | CASSETSANQPQHF
TRBJ1-1 | - | TRBV15 | - | 17 | TGTGCCACCAGCAGAGCGCTGAGGGCAGGGGTGAACACTGAAGCTTTCTTT | CATSRALRAGVNTEAFF
TRBJ2-7 | many | TRBV19 | TRBD1 | 16 | TGTGCCAGTAGTCCCGCAGGGGGACGCGGGCCCTCCGAGCAGTACTTC | CASSPAGGRGPSEQYF
TRBJ2-2 | - | TRBV29-1 | TRBD2 | 14 | TGCAGCGTTTGCCTAGCGGATAACACCGGGGAGCTGTTTTTT | CSVCLADNTGELFF
TRBJ1-1 | few | TRBV10-1 | - | 13 | TGCGCCAGCACACAGGGAAGGGGAACTGAAGCTTTCTTT | CASTQGRGTEAFF
TRBJ2-3 | few | TRBV7-2 | - | 15 | TGTGCCAGCAGCTTATTCCTCCACTCCACAGATACGCAGTATTTT | CASSLFLHSTDTQYF
TRBJ1-2 | few | TRBV7-9 | - | 12 | TGTGCCAGCAGCAGGGGCGACTATGGCTACACCTTC | CASSRGDYGYTF
TRBJ2-7 | - | TRBV4-1 | TRBD2 | 16 | TGCGCCAGCAGCCCGAGGACTAGCGGGGATTCCTACGAGCAGTACTTC | CASSPRTSGDSYEQYF
TRBJ2-1 | few | TRBV7-9 | TRBD2 | 17 | TGTGCCAGCAGCTCCCTTGCGGGGGGCCCTCCTAACAATGAGCAGTTCTTC | CASSSLAGGPPNNEQFF
TRBJ2-2 | few | TRBV12-5 | - | 14 | TGTGCTAGTGGTTTGGGTACAGGGACCGGGGAGCTGTTTTTT | CASGLGTGTGELFF
TRBJ2-7 | - | TRBV6-2/TRBV6-3 | TRBD1 | 13 | TGTGCCGCCGGGGGACAGGGGTGGCGAGAGCAGTACTTC | CAAGGQGWREQYF
TRBJ2-2 | many | TRBV15 | TRBD2 | 14 | TGTGCCACGGCCGGGACTAGGAACACCGGGGAGCTGTTTTTT | CATAGTRNTGELFF
TRBJ1-1 | many | TRBV4-3 | TRBD1 | 15 | TGCGCCAGCAGCCAAGATCTGGACAGGGGGCTGGAGGCTTTCTTT | CASSQDLDRGLEAFF
TRBJ2-2 | - | TRBV30 | - | 13 | TGTGCCTGGAGTGTATCCCACACCGGGGAGCTGTTTTTT | CAWSVSHTGELFF
TRBJ1-2 | - | TRBV12-3/TRBV12-4 | TRBD1 | 15 | TGTGCCAGCAGTTCTCCTGACAGGGGCCGATATGGCTACACCTTC | CASSSPDRGRYGYTF
TRBJ2-3 | many | TRBV30 | TRBD1 | 12 | TGTGCCTGGAGCCTGACAGGGGATACGCAGTATTTT | CAWSLTGDTQYF
TRBJ2-3 | - | TRBV7-3 | TRBD2 | 14 | TGTGCCAGCAGCCCTGGACTAGCGACAGATACGCAGTATTTT | CASSPGLATDTQYF
TRBJ2-1 | few | TRBV19 | - | 12 | TGTGCCAGTAGTAGGGACATCCTAAAGCAGTTCTTC | CASSRDILKQFF
TRBJ1-1 | - | TRBV3-1 | TRBD1 | 14 | TGTGCCAGCAGCCAACAGGGGGTCAACACTGAAGCTTTCTTT | CASSQQGVNTEAFF
TRBJ1-1 | many | TRBV27 | - | 14 | TGTGCCAGCAGTTTATCGCCGGGGAACACTGAAGCTTTCTTT | CASSLSPGNTEAFF
TRBJ2-5 | many | TRBV5-1 | TRBD2 | 16 | TGCGCCAGCAGCCCTAGCGGGAGACCGTACCAAGAGACCCAGTACTTC | CASSPSGRPYQETQYF
TRBJ1-1 | few | TRBV5-1 | - | 14 | TGCGCCAGCAGCCAGGGGACTATGAACACTGAAGCTTTCTTT | CASSQGTMNTEAFF
TRBJ2-4 | - | TRBV6-5 | - | 14 | TGTGCCAGCACCCAGAGGGGGTCCAAAAACATTCAGTACTTC | CASTQRGSKNIQYF
TRBJ1-5 | few | TRBV11-2 | - | 16 | TGTGCCAGCAGCCTGACCGGGACCGGAGGCAATCAGCCCCAGCATTTT | CASSLTGTGGNQPQHF
TRBJ2-1 | - | TRBV24-1 | - | 13 | TGTGCCACCCCAGGGGTTGGAGACAATGAGCAGTTCTTC | CATPGVGDNEQFF
TRBJ1-5 | many | TRBV6-1 | TRBD1 | 13 | TGTGCCAGCAGCCGGGACAGTAATCAGCCCCAGCATTTT | CASSRDSNQPQHF
TRBJ2-1 | many | TRBV12-3/TRBV12-4 | - | 14 | TGTGCCAGCAGGGGTACGGGGGCCTACAATGAGCAGTTCTTC | CASRGTGAYNEQFF
TRBJ1-2 | - | TRBV7-9 | - | 13 | TGTGCCAGCAGCAACGACAGCCCCCTTGGCTACACCTTC | CASSNDSPLGYTF
TRBJ2-5 | many | TRBV7-9 | - | 15 | TGTGCCAGCAGCTTAGATTGGGGGTCCCAAGAGACCCAGTACTTC | CASSLDWGSQETQYF
TRBJ1-2 | - | TRBV6-6 | - | 13 | TGTGCCAGCAGTTACCCAGCTTCCTATGGCTACACCTTC | CASSYPASYGYTF
TRBJ2-1 | few | TRBV28 | TRBD2 | 14 | TGTGCCAGCAGTTATCTAGCGGGAGTCAATGAGCAGTTCTTC | CASSYLAGVNEQFF
TRBJ2-7 | - | TRBV9 | TRBD2 | 15 | TGTGCCAGCAGCTCTCCAGCGGGAGGGACCTACGAGCAGTACTTC | CASSSPAGGTYEQYF
TRBJ2-1 | few | TRBV5-1 | TRBD2 | 16 | TGCGCCAGCAGCTTGGAGACTAGCGGATTCTACAATGAGCAGTTCTTC | CASSLETSGFYNEQFF
TRBJ1-5 | few | TRBV6-5 | - | 15 | TGTGCCAGCAGTCGGAAGCCCAGGGGCAATCAGCCCCAGCATTTT | CASSRKPRGNQPQHF
TRBJ2-2 | few | TRBV19 | TRBD1 | 16 | TGTGCCAGTACCCCCCGGGACAGGGAATGGACCGGGGAGCTGTTTTTT | CASTPRDREWTGELFF
TRBJ2-1 | few | TRBV19 | TRBD1 | 14 | TGTGCCAGTAGTCGACAGGGGGCCTACAATGAGCAGTTCTTC | CASSRQGAYNEQFF
TRBJ1-4 | once | TRBV11-2 | - | 16 | TGTGCCAGCAGCACGCGTTCAGGGCGGCCTAATGAAAAACTGTTTTTT | CASSTRSGRPNEKLFF
TRBJ2-7 | many | TRBV25-1 | - | 12 | TGTGCCAGCAGTGCGGGGCCCAACGAGCAGTACTTC | CASSAGPNEQYF
TRBJ2-1 | - | TRBV18 | TRBD1 | 16 | TGTGCCAGCTCCATCCAGGGGGCGGGATCGGGCAATGAGCAGTTCTTC | CASSIQGAGSGNEQFF
TRBJ2-1 | many | TRBV5-1 | TRBD2 | 16 | TGCGCCAGCAGCTTGGAACTAGCGGGAGGAGAGAATGAGCAGTTCTTC | CASSLELAGGENEQFF
TRBJ1-1 | many | TRBV20-1 | - | 14 | TGCAGTGCTAGAGGGGGAGGAGGGCCCACTGAAGCTTTCTTT | CSARGGGGPTEAFF
TRBJ2-7 | - | TRBV29-1 | TRBD1 | 13 | TGCAGCGTTAGCGGACAGGGGGTCCACGAGCAGTACTTC | CSVSGQGVHEQYF